This T cell receptor beta chain was recovered during a study of T cell responses to AZD1222 COVID-19 vaccine. Sequenced by immunoSEQ multiplex PCR; TCRdb stores in-frame clones only, minus some. The table records tens of thousands of clones, roughly 80% of them present only once. CDR3 size: 14 residues. The V gene's germline CDR1 is MNHEY and CDR2 SVGAGI. V dropped 7 bases and J dropped 0 bases, with 12 bases sitting between them. Sequencing used peripheral blood, obtained on day 0 of AZD1222 vaccination. The J gene is TRBJ2-5, the V gene TRBV6-5; D is possibly TRBD2 (6 bases). This TCR was sampled from an adult in good health. The CDR3 region is CASKEGKYQETQYF. As DNA, the CDR3 is TGTGCCAGCAAGGAGGGGAAGTACCAAGAGACCCAGTACTTC.